This T cell receptor beta chain was captured in a study of T cells after yellow fever vaccination. In the study overall: Each low-cell-number fraction was prepared by means of SMART-Seq v4 Ultra Low Input.

This clonotype was seen only a few times. Its matching antigen is unknown. Unmatched junction bases numbered 13, after V lost 4 bases and J lost 9 bases. The CDR3 loop spans 14 amino acids. The germline CDR1 and CDR2 sequences are SGHDT and YYEEEE. Each CDR3 protein is one row after TCRdb ran MiXCR on the 5' RACE reads. The sample shows 610,000 or so distinct CDR3 sequences, about 12% of them seen only once. Study conclusions and caveats: Weaker, the secondary response had a peak occurring faster, on day 5 versus 15.

This clonotype was obtained from a man under 40 who received the YFV17D yellow fever vaccine. The J gene is TRBJ2-7, the V gene TRBV5-6; 7 bases match TRBD2. The material was PBMCs, obtained on the day of the yellow fever booster vaccination. The CDR3 reads CASSSGLETTGQYF. The CDR3 DNA reads TGTGCCAGCAGCAGCGGACTAGAGACTACGGGGCAGTACTTC.